This T cell receptor beta chain was retrieved from a study of control samples from healthy donors and cancer patients. TCRdb keeps only in-frame clones here, not all; method: immunoSEQ multiplex PCR. The sample holds roughly 130,000 clones, 70% to 90% seen once. Germline lookup yields CDR1 SQVTM and CDR2 ANQGSEA. The V segment lost 7 bases and the J segment 5 bases; nucleotides outside the gene matches: 18. This CDR3 comprises 16 residues. The receptor's source is a man between 50 and 59 years old in good health. Specimen: blood. This chain connects TRBV29-1 to TRBJ2-5, with 8 bases that match TRBD1. CDR3 in amino acids: CSARTGGKRIWETQYF. The CDR3 nucleotides are TGCAGCGCAAGAACAGGGGGTAAACGAATTTGGGAGACCCAGTACTTC.